This T cell receptor beta chain appears in the sequencing data of a study of cytomegalovirus exposure and HLA in healthy donors. This CDR3 comprises 14 residues. J was trimmed by 2 bases and V by 7 bases; bases with no gene match: 3. The V gene's germline CDR1 is LNHDA and CDR2 SQIVND (reference sequence). Sampled while nominally healthy, donors likely had unrecorded immune exposures. PCR employed 60 Vbeta and 13 Jbeta primers. The data were produced by immunoSEQ multiplex PCR, yet TCRdb's version contains in-frame clones alone and is incomplete. The data include around 140,000 clones; the top ten clones carry 1.5% to 2%. Study-wide findings and caveats: The classifier, whose performance was assessed in both the original and validation cohorts, reportedly diagnosed cytomegalovirus status with high specificity and sensitivity.

Concerning this clone itself: Antigen: not known.

This sequence was found in a man younger than 35 in good health and CMV-seronegative. Sample: PBMCs. The chain recombines TRBV19 with TRBJ2-3; 10 bases line up with TRBD1. DNA of the CDR3: TGTGCCAGTAAGGACAGGGGGGTCACAGATACGCAGTATTTT. This sequence encodes CASKDRGVTDTQYF.